The 13 T cell receptor beta chains reported below all come from one sample, sequenced in a study of T cells after yellow fever vaccination. TCRdb re-called the 5' RACE reads through MiXCR, storing one row per CDR3 protein. The table shows just under 600,000 distinct CDR3 sequences, with approximately 13% occurring only once. The sequenced sample was PBMCs, obtained on the day of the yellow fever booster vaccination. The source of these receptors is a man younger than 40 who received the YFV17D yellow fever vaccine.

This clonotype has only a few counts. In DNA form, the CDR3 reads TGTGCCAGCAGCCAAGAGGGGGAGGGGACAGTCAACAAGGGCGGGGAGACCCAGTACTTC. It codes for CASSQEGEGTVNKGGETQYF. This rearrangement joins TRBV3-1 to TRBJ2-5, with D tentatively TRBD1 or TRBD2 (7 bases each). Germline CDR1 and CDR2: LGHDT and YNNKEL (reference sequence). V was cut by 0 bases and J by 5 bases, with 28 bases left in between. The CDR3 is made up of 20 amino acids.

Only a few counts were recorded for this clonotype. The chain combines TRBV5-1 with TRBJ2-7; 10 positions agree with TRBD1. V lost 1 base to trimming and J lost 3 bases; unmatched junction nucleotides: 10. From germline, CDR1 is SGHRS and CDR2 YFSETQ. The CDR3 is 17 residues long. The CDR3 loop is CASSLSLFGTGVYEQYF. The CDR3 coding sequence is TGCGCCAGCAGCTTGAGCCTGTTTGGGACAGGGGTCTACGAGCAGTACTTC.

The chain combines TRBV7-8 with TRBJ2-1; no reliable D call. Germline V gene sequence: CDR1 SGHVS, CDR2 FQNEAQ. This CDR3 has 17 amino acids. Trimming left V 2 bases short and J 5 bases short, with 19 bases between. The CDR3 spells CASSLRPRRSINNEQFF. In DNA, the CDR3 is TGTGCCAGCAGCTTAAGGCCTAGACGGTCGATTAACAATGAGCAGTTCTTC.

This clonotype occurred once. V and J are TRBV20-1 and TRBJ2-1, with TRBD2 matching over 12 bases. CDR1 and CDR2 from the germline V gene are DFQATT and SNEGSKA (reference sequence). This CDR3 comprises 16 residues. The junction had 6 bases not matched to a gene; V was cut back by 2 bases and J by 4 bases. This chain's CDR3 is CSARRTSGKDYNEQFF. The CDR3 nucleotides read TGCAGTGCTAGACGGACTAGCGGGAAAGATTACAATGAGCAGTTCTTC.

This clonotype was counted a few times. This chain joins TRBV7-2 and TRBJ2-5; D is ambiguous. CDR1 is SGHTA and CDR2 is FQGNSA in the germline V gene. The CDR3 sequence is 13 residues long. V was cut by 2 bases and J by 3 bases, with 7 bases left in between. Written as DNA, the CDR3 is TGTGCCAGCAGCTTATCCCCGGAAGAGACCCAGTACTTC. As protein: CASSLSPEETQYF.

This clonotype was observed at least ten times. The chain carries TRBV27 and TRBJ2-7, with D unresolved. Germline V lookup: CDR1 MNHEY, CDR2 SMNVEV (reference sequence). V was clipped by 6 bases and J by 3 bases, with 12 bases between them. The CDR3 extends over 13 amino acids. This CDR3 reads CASRLRLGYEQYF. The DNA for the CDR3 is TGTGCCAGCAGGTTGCGACTTGGCTACGAGCAGTACTTC.

This clonotype was observed at least ten times. The V call is TRBV6-5, the J call TRBJ2-4; 8 positions agree with TRBD1. This CDR3 is 16 amino acids long. In germline, CDR1 is MNHEY, CDR2 SVGAGI. V was pared by 5 bases and J by 0 bases, with 6 bases of the junction left unmatched. This CDR3 reads CASSTRQGLAKNIQYF. CDR3 nucleotide sequence: TGTGCCAGCAGTACAAGACAGGGGCTAGCCAAAAACATTCAGTACTTC.

The CDR3 sequence is CASNNFGGKETQYF. The CDR3 nucleotides read TGTGCCAGCAATAATTTCGGGGGAAAAGAGACCCAGTACTTC. The chain uses TRBV6-2 or TRBV6-3 and TRBJ2-5; a weak D match, TRBD2 (6 bases). This CDR3 has 14 residues. Trimming removed 7 bases at V and 3 bases at J, with 15 bases between. The germline gives CDR1 MNHEY, CDR2 SVGEGT.

This clonotype appeared a few times. This chain links TRBV5-6 with TRBJ1-3; D ambiguous. Germline V lookup: CDR1 SGHDT, CDR2 YYEEEE. The CDR3 covers 13 residues. The V end was cut by 4 bases, the J end by 4 bases, with 9 bases between. The CDR3 here is CASSRAEGNTIYF. The DNA of the CDR3 is TGTGCCAGCAGCCGAGCTGAAGGAAACACCATATATTTT.

The chain employs TRBV20-1 and TRBJ2-7, with D tentatively TRBD1 (5 bases). Germline V CDR1 and CDR2: DFQATT, SNEGSKA (reference sequence). The CDR3 has 12 amino acids. V lost 1 base and J lost 4, with 8 bases in between. For the CDR3, the DNA is TGCAGTGCTAGAGTAGGGGTTTACGAGCAGTACTTC. Its translation: CSARVGVYEQYF.

Only a few counts were recorded for this clonotype. This chain uses TRBV5-1 with TRBJ2-7, with D possibly being TRBD2 (5 bases). The CDR3 runs 14 residues. Germline V gives CDR1 SGHRS, CDR2 YFSETQ. V was clipped by 4 bases and J by 9 bases, with 20 bases between them. The CDR3 sequence: CASSPGNLYDGQYF. The CDR3 DNA sequence: TGCGCCAGCAGCCCGGGAAATCTCTACGATGGGCAGTACTTC.

Concerning this clonotype itself: The junction differs from germline at one of its ends, possibly a read error. The chain employs TRBV11-2 and TRBJ2-2, with D perhaps matching TRBD1 or TRBD2 (5 bases each). Germline CDR1 and CDR2: SGHAT and FQNNGV. The CDR3 has 12 residues. CDR3 in amino acids: CTGLADTGELFF. The CDR3 nucleotides are TGCACGGGGCTGGCAGACACCGGGGAGCTGTTTTTT. Supplemented by reference TRBV11-2 and TRBJ2-2, the full variable domain reads EAGVAQSPRYKIIEKRQSVAFWCNPISGHATLYWYQQILGQGPKLLIQFQNNGVVDDSQLPKDRFSAERLKGVDSTLKIQPAKLEDSAVYLCTGLADTGELFFGEGSRLTVL.

This clonotype was detected many times. The rearrangement joins TRBV7-2 to TRBJ2-5; 7 nucleotides agree with TRBD2. Per the germline V gene, CDR1 is SGHTA and CDR2 is FQGNSA. After removal of 5 bases from V and 9 bases from J, the junction contained 3 bases not matched to a gene. The CDR3 contains 11 residues. This CDR3 is CASSPRGAQYF. In nucleotides, the CDR3 is TGTGCCAGCAGCCCCCGGGGGGCCCAGTACTTC.